The 25 T cell receptor beta chains listed next were all sequenced from one sample in a study of T cells in narcolepsy. Using immunoSEQ multiplex PCR, the repertoire was profiled, and TCRdb retains in-frame clones only, with some absent. The sample records some 30,000 clones, about nine tenths being singletons. Sequenced input: CD45RA- memory CD4+ T cells from PBMCs. Receptors originate from a human donor with narcolepsy.

The chain uses TRBV19 and TRBJ1-4; 8 bases are a match to TRBD1. The CDR3 has 14 residues. Germline assignment: CDR1 LNHDA and CDR2 SQIVND (reference sequence). Unmatched junction bases numbered 6, after V lost 4 bases and J lost 8 bases. Here the CDR3 DNA reads TGTGCCAGTAGTAGCGACAGGGGAAACGAAAAACTGTTTTTT. Its protein is CASSSDRGNEKLFF.

This chain connects TRBV21-1 to TRBJ2-2; the table's D call TRBD1 went unverified against the DNA. TRBV21-1 is a documented pseudogene. The CDR3 totals 15 residues. The CDR3 here is CASSKGQGFDGELFF. CDR3 bases: TGTGCCAGCAGCAAGGGACAGGGGTTTGACGGGGAGCTGTTTTTT.

V gene TRBV28 combines with J gene TRBJ1-6; D is possibly TRBD1 (6 bases). Germline V CDR1 and CDR2: MDHEN, SYDVKM. The ends were cut back, 4 bases at V and 2 bases at J, with 6 bases in the middle. The CDR3 is 14 amino acids. Written as DNA, the CDR3 is TGTGCCAGCAGTTCAGGGGCCTATAATTCACCCCTCCACTTT. It specifies CASSSGAYNSPLHF.

The chain employs TRBV4-1 and TRBJ2-2; 10 nucleotides line up with TRBD2. The V and J ends lost 1 base and 3 bases, in that order; junction bases with no gene match: 5. The CDR3 contains 17 residues. The V gene's germline CDR1 is MGHRA and CDR2 YSYEKL. The CDR3 reads CASSQGPAGGYTGELFF. The CDR3 coding sequence is TGCGCCAGCAGCCAAGGGCCAGCGGGAGGGTACACCGGGGAGCTGTTTTTT.

V usage is TRBV28 and J usage is TRBJ1-1; D is undetermined. Germline-derived CDR1 and CDR2 are MDHEN and SYDVKM. The V end was cut by 5 bases, the J end by 0 bases, with 10 bases between. This CDR3 has 14 residues. The CDR3 region is CASSPHGMNTEAFF. As DNA, the CDR3 is TGTGCCAGCAGTCCTCACGGTATGAACACTGAAGCTTTCTTT.

The chain uses TRBV7-2 and TRBJ2-3; 8 positions agree with TRBD1. This CDR3 has 14 amino acids. After removal of 5 bases from V and 7 bases from J, the junction contained 8 bases not matched to a gene. The V gene's germline CDR1 is SGHTA and CDR2 FQGNSA. CDR3 in DNA: TGTGCCAGCAGCCTCTCAGGGGGCGCATATACGCAGTATTTT. Translated, it gives CASSLSGGAYTQYF.

This chain connects TRBV7-2 to TRBJ2-1; 10 nucleotides line up with TRBD1. After removal of 4 bases from V and 5 bases from J, the junction contained 8 bases not matched to a gene. Germline V lookup: CDR1 SGHTA, CDR2 FQGNSA. The CDR3 loop spans 16 amino acids. The CDR3 sequence is CASSSPWGQGNNEQFF. The CDR3 nucleotides read TGTGCCAGCAGCTCCCCGTGGGGACAGGGGAACAATGAGCAGTTCTTC.

The chain links TRBV2 to TRBJ2-5, with 7 nucleotides matching TRBD1. Germline CDR1 SNHLY, CDR2 FYNNEI. This CDR3 has 15 amino acids. Trimming removed 8 bases from V and 2 bases from J; junction bases left unmatched: 11. The CDR3 loop reads CASSLMGQPQETQYF. Here the CDR3 DNA reads TGTGCCAGCTCATTAATGGGACAGCCTCAAGAGACCCAGTACTTC.

J is TRBJ1-1 and V is TRBV5-1; 7 positions agree with TRBD1. In germline, CDR1 is SGHRS, CDR2 YFSETQ. Trimming removed 5 bases from V and 1 base from J; junction bases left unmatched: 5. This CDR3 spans 14 amino acids. The CDR3 DNA sequence: TGCGCCAGCAGGGAGGGACAGCAGAACACTGAAGCTTTCTTT. Its translation: CASREGQQNTEAFF.

CDR3 DNA: TGTGCCAGCACCCGACGAGCGCGGGGGGGTGGCGGGGAGCTGTTTTTT. Translation gives CASTRRARGGGGELFF. This rearrangement joins TRBV2 to TRBJ2-2, with TRBD2 matching 9 bases. Germline CDR1 is SNHLY and CDR2 is FYNNEI. Germline trimming cut 7 bases from V and 7 bases from J; bases unmatched to any gene: 13. The CDR3 covers 16 residues.

This clone was detected a few times. The V call is TRBV10-2, the J call TRBJ2-5, with TRBD2 matching over 8 bases. V lost 8 bases and J lost 1; bases outside the gene matches: 15. The CDR3 runs to 17 residues. The germline gives CDR1 WSHSY, CDR2 SAAADI. The CDR3 region is CASLGASGRITQETQYF. The CDR3 nucleotides are TGCGCCAGCCTTGGGGCTAGCGGGCGAATCACCCAAGAGACCCAGTACTTC.

V usage is TRBV6-1 and J usage is TRBJ1-1, with TRBD1 matching over 7 bases. The CDR3 totals 15 residues. Germline V gives CDR1 MNHNS, CDR2 SASEGT. The junction had 4 bases not matched to a gene; V was cut back by 0 bases and J by 3 bases. DNA for the CDR3: TGTGCCAGCAGTGAAGCTCCAGGGGGGCACACTGAAGCTTTCTTT. Protein product: CASSEAPGGHTEAFF.

The rearrangement links TRBV23-1 to TRBJ1-4; D is unresolved. TRBV23-1 is recorded as an ORF, its role being uncertain. V lost 11 bases and J 13 bases, leaving 26 bases between the germline ends. CDR3 size: 14 residues. CDR3 bases: TGCGCCCCCGAGTTCTCCGGGCCACTTTTAGGACTGTTTTTT. Translated, it gives CAPEFSGPLLGLFF.

The rearrangement joins TRBV9 to TRBJ1-3; D not resolved. V was shortened by 3 bases and J by 5 bases, with 15 bases between the two germline ends. Per germline, CDR1 SGDLS and CDR2 YYNGEE. The CDR3 runs to 15 residues. CDR3: CASSASGAPRNTIYF. CDR3 nucleotide sequence: TGTGCCAGCAGCGCTTCGGGAGCTCCGCGAAACACCATATATTTT.

This chain joins TRBV9 and TRBJ2-5, with D possibly matching TRBD2 (5 bases). Trimming cost V 4 bases and J 3 bases, with 13 bases left between them. The CDR3 length is 14 residues. The germline CDR1 and CDR2 sequences are SGDLS and YYNGEE. This chain's CDR3 is CASSRRPGKETQYF. The DNA for the CDR3 is TGTGCCAGCAGCCGGCGCCCGGGAAAAGAGACCCAGTACTTC.

The sample holds a few counts of this clone. The chain recombines TRBV5-4 with TRBJ2-7, with no clear D. CDR3 length: 13 residues. V shed 0 bases and J shed 2 bases, with 6 bases lying between them. Germline V gene sequence: CDR1 SGHNT, CDR2 YYREEE (reference sequence). CDR3 sequence reads: CASSLDGAYEQYF. The CDR3 nucleotides read TGTGCCAGCAGCTTGGACGGAGCCTACGAGCAGTACTTC.

This clone was seen once. This chain joins TRBV19 and TRBJ2-2; D gene unclear. V was cut by 7 bases and J by 4 bases, with 13 bases left in between. CDR1 and CDR2 from the germline V gene are LNHDA and SQIVND (reference sequence). The CDR3 sequence is 14 residues long. The DNA for the CDR3 is TGTGCCAGTAACCCCGGTTGGGGCACCGGGGAGCTGTTTTTT. Translation gives CASNPGWGTGELFF.

The chain uses TRBV19 and TRBJ2-7; a weak D match, TRBD2 (6 bases). From germline, CDR1 is LNHDA and CDR2 SQIVND (reference sequence). Trimming left V 6 bases short and J 0 bases short, with 18 bases between. The CDR3 totals 16 residues. Here the CDR3 DNA reads TGTGCCAGTAGCCGCCTCGGAGTTAGCGGCTCCTACGAGCAGTACTTC. It translates to CASSRLGVSGSYEQYF.

The chain carries TRBV5-1 and TRBJ1-2, with D unresolved. V was cut by 0 bases and J by 4 bases, with 13 bases left in between. The CDR3 sequence is 15 residues long. Germline lookup yields CDR1 SGHRS and CDR2 YFSETQ. The CDR3 DNA reads as TGCGCCAGCAGCTTGGGATCCAGAGACTTCTATGGCTACACCTTC. This sequence encodes CASSLGSRDFYGYTF.

This chain links TRBV6-6 with TRBJ2-2; the D is unclear. Trimming took 5 bases from V and 7 from J, leaving 5 bases between them. This CDR3 comprises 11 residues. CDR1 is MNHNY, CDR2 SVGAGI, per germline (reference sequence). CDR3 protein: CASSPLGELFF. CDR3 in DNA: TGTGCCAGCAGTCCCCTCGGGGAGCTGTTTTTT.

The chain joins TRBV5-6 to TRBJ2-3; D gene ambiguous. Germline values: CDR1 SGHDT, CDR2 YYEEEE. V was shortened by 2 bases and J by 3 bases, with 13 bases between the two germline ends. This CDR3 comprises 15 residues. The CDR3 region is CASSFGRQWTDTQYF. As DNA, the CDR3 is TGTGCCAGCAGCTTTGGCAGGCAGTGGACAGATACGCAGTATTTT.

The chain carries TRBV5-4 and TRBJ1-2, with 7 bases aligning to TRBD1. The germline gives CDR1 SGHNT, CDR2 YYREEE (reference sequence). The CDR3 is 12 amino acids. Germline trimming cut 4 bases from V and 5 bases from J; bases unmatched to any gene: 2. CDR3 sequence reads: CASSRDSYGYTF. CDR3 DNA sequence: TGTGCCAGCAGCCGGGACAGTTATGGCTACACCTTC.

V usage is TRBV28 and J usage is TRBJ1-2; weak D call: TRBD1 (6 bases). This CDR3 is built from 14 residues. Trimming left V 5 bases short and J 4 bases short, with 14 bases between. Germline V gene data show CDR1 as MDHEN and CDR2 as SYDVKM. CDR3 sequence: CASSRGGGTYGYTF. DNA of the CDR3: TGTGCCAGCAGTCGGGGAGGGGGGACCTATGGCTACACCTTC.

CDR3 loop: CAISEFPRDQPQHF. The CDR3 nucleotides are TGTGCCATCAGTGAGTTTCCGAGGGATCAGCCCCAGCATTTT. The chain joins TRBV10-3 to TRBJ1-5; D is uncertain. CDR1 is ENHRY and CDR2 is SYGVKD in the germline V gene. V was cut by 1 base and J by 5 bases, with 9 bases left in between. The CDR3 is 14 residues long.

The chain is built from TRBV30 and TRBJ1-6; D ambiguous. V was trimmed by 4 bases and J by 6 bases, leaving 13 bases between them. The CDR3 length is 14 residues. Germline assignment: CDR1 GTSNPN and CDR2 SVGIG (reference sequence). Written as DNA, the CDR3 is TGTGCCTGGACCGCTGCGAGCTTTAATTCACCCCTCCACTTT. Translation: CAWTAASFNSPLHF.